This T cell receptor (beta chain) was sequenced in a study of T cell responses to AZD1222 COVID-19 vaccine. The CDR3 is 19 amino acids. Study-wide results and caveats: Rises in breadth and depth of Spike-specific TCRs came after two AZD1222 doses. Nearly half of the spike-specific TCRs reportedly recognize variant regions that carry no mutations.

The assay was immunoSEQ multiplex PCR, and TCRdb's table has in-frame clones only and misses some. The sample lists 65,000 to 95,000 clones, about 92% occurring once. A note on this clone: Its antigen is unidentified.

Specimen: peripheral blood, collected on day 0 of MenACWY control vaccination. The chain couples TRBV21-1 to TRBJ2-7. TRBV21-1 is a pseudogene locus. This sequence was found in an adult in good health. The CDR3 sequence is CASSKKPGYTESWRYEQYF. In DNA, the CDR3 is TGTGCCAGCAGCAAAAAGCCGGGCTACACCGAGAGTTGGCGCTACGAGCAGTACTTC.